This TCR beta chain was identified during a study of blood T cell repertoires in COVID-19. At the level of the study: T cells, B-cell-depleted T cells, or PBMCs provided the cDNA or gDNA that served as material.

This CDR3 spans 14 amino acids. Germline trimming cut 9 bases from V and 4 bases from J; bases unmatched to any gene: 10. Germline-derived CDR1 and CDR2 are LNHDA and SQIVND (reference sequence). Repertoires were generated with immunoSEQ multiplex PCR, while TCRdb's copy carries only in-frame clones and drops some. The data show around 300,000 clones, over 75% seen once. Clinical history reported by participants formed the basis on which cohorts were assigned. The sequenced sample consisted of PBMCs or T cells enriched from blood (not recorded which). The V and J genes are TRBV19 and TRBJ1-2; 8 positions match TRBD1. The receptor comes from a woman aged 25-40 years who had recovered from COVID-19. The CDR3: CASLTDRGGYGYTF. The CDR3 DNA follows: TGTGCCAGCCTCACCGACAGGGGCGGCTATGGCTACACCTTC. Using reference TRBV19 and TRBJ1-2 for the parts outside the CDR3, the full variable domain is DGGITQSPKYLFRKEGQNVTLSCEQNLNHDAMYWYRQDPGQGLRLIYYSQIVNDFQKGDIAEGYSVSREKKESFPLTVTSAQKNPTAFYLCASLTDRGGYGYTFGSGTRLTVV.